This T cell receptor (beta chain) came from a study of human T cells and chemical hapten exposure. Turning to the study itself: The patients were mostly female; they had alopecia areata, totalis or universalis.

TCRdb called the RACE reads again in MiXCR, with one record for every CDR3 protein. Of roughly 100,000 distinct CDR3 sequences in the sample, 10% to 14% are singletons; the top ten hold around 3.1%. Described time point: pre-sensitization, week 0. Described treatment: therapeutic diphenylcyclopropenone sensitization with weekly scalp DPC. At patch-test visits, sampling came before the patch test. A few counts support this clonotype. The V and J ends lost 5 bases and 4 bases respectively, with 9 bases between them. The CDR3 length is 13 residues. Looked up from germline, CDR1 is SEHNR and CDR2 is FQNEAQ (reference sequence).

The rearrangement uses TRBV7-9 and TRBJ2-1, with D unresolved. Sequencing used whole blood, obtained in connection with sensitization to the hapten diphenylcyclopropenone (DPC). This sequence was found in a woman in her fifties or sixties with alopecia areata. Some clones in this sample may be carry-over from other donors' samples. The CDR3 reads CASSPPRYNEQFF. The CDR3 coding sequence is TGTGCCAGCAGCCCGCCTAGATACAATGAGCAGTTCTTC.